This T cell receptor beta chain originates from a study of Ad26.COV2.S vaccination and SARS-CoV-2 variants. The CDR3 consists of 13 residues. Germline V gene sequence: CDR1 WSHSY, CDR2 SAAADI. Between the trimmed V and J ends, which lost 4 bases and 5 bases, there was a span of 9 bases. Points from the study as a whole: Researchers reported similar non-spike TCR breadth in vaccine and placebo recipients. Substantial post-vaccination breadth of spike-specific CD8+ and CD4+ T cell responses was reported.

Clones were read by immunoSEQ multiplex PCR, and TCRdb kept only the in-frame ones, dropping some. The repertoire holds about 480,000 clones, with around 88% as singletons. About this clone itself: Its target is not known.

Sample treatment: around 19 received Ad26.COV2.S at low or high dose, single or two shots; about 5 received placebo; per-sample allocation not given. The samples were gathered on day 63 after the first injection of vaccine or placebo. This receptor was obtained from a person aged 18-60 years who received the Ad26.COV2.S COVID-19 vaccine or a placebo. The source was peripheral blood, collected in a trial of Ad26.COV2.S vaccine versus placebo. The chain combines TRBV10-2 with TRBJ2-4; D is ambiguous. The CDR3 loop reads CASSGGVENIQYF. CDR3 bases: TGCGCCAGCAGTGGAGGAGTAGAAAACATTCAGTACTTC.